This T cell receptor beta chain was recorded in a study of vaccination and CD4 T cells after COVID-19 (dated by TCRdb to the early 2020s). For context, the study as a whole: Convalescent patients had a positive SARS-CoV-2 result on nasal swab PCR, and of these patients, several had mild disease and one had severe disease. Post-vaccine blood samples were obtained a median of about 77 days after the second vaccine dose, with a range of roughly 14 to 241 days. The cultures were stimulated with overlapping spike peptide pools from SARS-CoV-2 and from the common cold coronaviruses HCoV-NL63, HCoV-OC43 and HCoV-229E. The spike-specific CD4+ TCR repertoire was compared before and after mRNA vaccination in over nine COVID-19 convalescent patients and a handful of infection-naive healthy vaccine recipients. Post-COVID blood samples were collected from convalescent patients a median of around 100 days after diagnosis, with a range of about 30 to 161 days. Control cultures received a CEFX viral epitope pool as the positive control, an HIV-1 Nef peptide pool as the negative control, or no peptide. Participants got two doses of the Pfizer-BioNTech BNT162b2 vaccine (n=8) or two doses of the Moderna mRNA-1273 vaccine (n=2). The convalescent cohort comprised six males and four females, including two Hispanic individuals, seven Caucasians, two Asians and one multiracial person. Beyond this particular receptor, the publication reports: The number of convalescent patients in the study was relatively small, and the study did not examine early timepoints following natural infection. Although the median number of SARS-CoV-2-reactive clonotypes went up from fewer than 25 after infection to around 39 after vaccination, the increase was not significant. In convalescent patients, a median about 90% of post-vaccine SARS-CoV-2-reactive clones were detected only after vaccination, and vaccine-specific priming was suggested by this finding. Of the vaccine-specific clones in convalescent patients, 304 of 307, or nearly all, reacted only to SARS-CoV-2 spike and did not cross-react with common cold coronaviruses.

On this clonotype itself: What antigen it recognizes has not been identified. No base-level quality is on record; no much larger clone is a single base apart.

Per the germline V gene (reference sequence), GTSNPN is the CDR1 and SVGIG is the CDR2. The CDR3, cysteine through phenylalanine, is 15 amino acids long. Only the CDR3 DNA is retained, 45 bases long and in frame from the first base. V lost 2 bases and J lost 6 bases; the stretch between them is 19 bases long. The sample's treatment or condition, from its label and the paper: roughly 10-day PBMC culture with coronavirus spike peptide pools or control peptides (ViraFEST assay). The ViraFEST assay, used in the study, expanded antigen-specific T cells with peptide pools and then identified the expanded clonotypes through TCR sequencing. Positive SARS-CoV-2 PCR tests in the convalescent patients dated from March to December 2020, before Alpha, Beta and Delta variants emerged in the United States. Each well held 2.2 million or so PBMCs cultured with roughly 10 ug/ml peptide pools in IMDM containing around 5% human AB serum and 10 IU/ml IL-2. Half of the culture medium was replaced with fresh IL-2-containing medium on days 3 and 7. After 9 to 10 days of culture, CD4+ T cells were isolated by negative selection using the EasySep CD4+ T cell isolation kit. Ficoll-Paque Plus gradient centrifugation was used to isolate PBMCs from whole blood, and the isolated PBMCs were then either used fresh or cryopreserved at -140C. Culture conditions were generally each tested in triplicate wells.

Preparation of the library involved PCR. TCR sequencing of DNA from cultured CD4+ T cells used the Oncomine TCR Beta short-read assay at the Johns Hopkins FTIC core. The QIAamp micro DNA kit was used to extract genomic DNA from the cultured CD4+ T cells. Oncomine TCR Beta libraries from cultured CD4+ T cells were pooled with unique dual indexes and sequenced on an Illumina iSeq 100. On the authors' methods: Non-productive sequences were filtered out, and CDR3s that did not start with C, did not end with F or W, or were shorter than 7 amino acids were discarded. Antigen-specific clonotypes were identified with the MANAFEST web application by comparing peptide-stimulated wells with reference and other culture wells. To be called positive, a clone needed an FDR below 0.05, an odds ratio above 5, and a productive frequency above 0.1% in at least two of three replicate wells. Cross-reactive clonotypes were defined as significantly expanded in both SARS-CoV-2 spike wells and at least one common cold coronavirus spike condition. CDR3 homology was assessed with Levenshtein distances (stringdist) and unrooted phylogenetic trees (ape) in R version 3.6.1. TCRdb handled the public reads itself, with Q25 trimming in fastp and clone calling in MiXCR, and kept productive beta chains. Rows are unified per CDR3 protein, each entry keeping the most common DNA and genes. The V and J calls follow TCRdb's processing rather than the paper's. This sample gives about 10,000 distinct CDR3 sequences in total; 43% of them show up just once. 20% to 25% of the sample is held by the ten biggest clonotypes.

The clonotype was recovered from a human donor who had recovered from COVID-19. Recombination connected TRBV30 to TRBJ1-2; the D gene cannot be resolved reliably. Material for sequencing was CD4+ T cells from blood, cultured in vitro. The nucleotide sequence is TGTGCCTGGAGTCCCCCGACGAGGCGGACCAATGGCTACACCTTC. The resulting protein is CAWSPPTRRTNGYTF.